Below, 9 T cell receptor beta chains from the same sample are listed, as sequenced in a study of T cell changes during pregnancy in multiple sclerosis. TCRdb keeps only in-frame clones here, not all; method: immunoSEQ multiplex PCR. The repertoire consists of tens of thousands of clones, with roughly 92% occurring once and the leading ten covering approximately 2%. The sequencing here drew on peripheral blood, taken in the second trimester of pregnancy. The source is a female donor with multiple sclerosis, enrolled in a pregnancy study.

The CDR3 loop reads CASSGGAQGTEAFF. CDR3 nucleotide sequence: TGTGCCAGCAGCGGGGGGGCGCAAGGCACTGAAGCTTTCTTT. The chain recombines TRBV5-8 with TRBJ1-1; tentatively, D is TRBD1 (6 bases). The germline V gene encodes CDR1 SGHTS and CDR2 YDEGEE. Deletions cut 4 bases from V and 4 bases from J, with 14 bases between. The CDR3 loop spans 14 amino acids.

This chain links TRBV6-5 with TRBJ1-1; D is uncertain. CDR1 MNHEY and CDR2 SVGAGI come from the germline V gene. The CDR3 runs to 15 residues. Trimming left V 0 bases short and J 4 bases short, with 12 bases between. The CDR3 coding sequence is TGTGCCAGCAGTTACTCGAGGTCATGGAGCACTGAAGCTTTCTTT. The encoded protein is CASSYSRSWSTEAFF.

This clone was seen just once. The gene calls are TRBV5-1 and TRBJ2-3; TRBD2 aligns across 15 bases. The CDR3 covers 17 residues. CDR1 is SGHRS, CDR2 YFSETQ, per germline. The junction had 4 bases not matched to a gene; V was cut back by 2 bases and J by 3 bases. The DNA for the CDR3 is TGCGCCAGCAGCTTCGGACTAGCGGGGGGGTATACAGATACGCAGTATTTT. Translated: CASSFGLAGGYTDTQYF.

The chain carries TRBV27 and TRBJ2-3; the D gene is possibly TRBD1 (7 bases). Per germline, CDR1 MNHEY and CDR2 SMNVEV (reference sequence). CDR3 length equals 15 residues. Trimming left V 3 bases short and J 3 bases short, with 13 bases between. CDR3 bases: TGTGCCAGCAGTTTCTCCAGGGGGAGGACAGATACGCAGTATTTT. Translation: CASSFSRGRTDTQYF.

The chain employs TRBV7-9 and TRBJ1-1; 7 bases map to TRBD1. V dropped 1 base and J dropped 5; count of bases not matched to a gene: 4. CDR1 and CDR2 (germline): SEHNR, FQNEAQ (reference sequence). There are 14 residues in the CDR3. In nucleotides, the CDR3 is TGTGCCAGCAGCTTAGTACAGGGGAAAACTGAAGCTTTCTTT. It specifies CASSLVQGKTEAFF.

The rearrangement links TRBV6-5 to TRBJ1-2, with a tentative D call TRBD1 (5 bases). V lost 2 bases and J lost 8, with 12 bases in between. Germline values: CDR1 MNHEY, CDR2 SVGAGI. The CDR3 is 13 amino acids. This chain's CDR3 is CASSYTQGLGYTF. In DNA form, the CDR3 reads TGTGCCAGCAGTTACACGCAGGGACTCGGCTACACCTTC.

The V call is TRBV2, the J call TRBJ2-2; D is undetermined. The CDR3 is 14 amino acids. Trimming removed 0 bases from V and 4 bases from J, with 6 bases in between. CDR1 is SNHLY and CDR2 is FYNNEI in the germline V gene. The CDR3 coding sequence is TGTGCCAGCAGTGAAGCCCTAGGCACCGGGGAGCTGTTTTTT. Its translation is CASSEALGTGELFF.

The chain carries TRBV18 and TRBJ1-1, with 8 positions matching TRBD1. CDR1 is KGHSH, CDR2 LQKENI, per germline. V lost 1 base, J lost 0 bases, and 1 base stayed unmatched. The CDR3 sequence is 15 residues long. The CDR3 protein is CASSPRDRMNTEAFF. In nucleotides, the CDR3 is TGTGCCAGCTCACCACGGGACAGGATGAACACTGAAGCTTTCTTT.

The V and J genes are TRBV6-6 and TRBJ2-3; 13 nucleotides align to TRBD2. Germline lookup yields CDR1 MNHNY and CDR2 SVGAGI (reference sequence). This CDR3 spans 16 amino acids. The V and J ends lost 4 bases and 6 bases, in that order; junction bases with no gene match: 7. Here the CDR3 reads CASSSKGLAGTDTQYF. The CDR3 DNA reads TGTGCCAGCAGTTCGAAGGGACTAGCGGGAACGGATACGCAGTATTTT.